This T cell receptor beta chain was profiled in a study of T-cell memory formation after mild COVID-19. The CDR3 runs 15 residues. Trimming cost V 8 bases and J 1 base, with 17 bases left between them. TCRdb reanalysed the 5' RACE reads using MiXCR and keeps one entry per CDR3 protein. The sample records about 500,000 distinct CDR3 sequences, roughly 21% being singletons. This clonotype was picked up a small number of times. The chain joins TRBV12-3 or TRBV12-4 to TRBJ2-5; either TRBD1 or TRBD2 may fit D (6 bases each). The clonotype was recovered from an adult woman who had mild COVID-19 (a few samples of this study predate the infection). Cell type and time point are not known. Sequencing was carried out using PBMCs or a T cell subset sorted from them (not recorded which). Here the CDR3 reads CASGDSGAVQETQYF. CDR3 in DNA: TGTGCCAGCGGTGATTCGGGGGCAGTCCAAGAGACCCAGTACTTC.